The following is a T cell receptor beta chain sequence with its context. The sample comes from a study of cytomegalovirus exposure and HLA in healthy donors. 60 Vbeta and 13 Jbeta primers were used in PCR. Only in-frame clones appear in the TCRdb table, and some are missing; sequencing was by immunoSEQ multiplex PCR. The sample has approximately 180,000 clones, approximately 78% seen once. This receptor was obtained from a woman under 30 in good health and CMV-seronegative. The source material was PBMCs.

The CDR3: CASSPPAGLNTEAFF. The CDR3 region has the DNA TGTGCCAGCTCGCCCCCAGCGGGACTGAACACTGAAGCTTTCTTT. The chain recombines TRBV18 with TRBJ1-1; the D gene is possibly TRBD1 (5 bases). Germline V gene sequence: CDR1 KGHSH, CDR2 LQKENI. The CDR3 is 15 residues long. V gave up 6 bases and J gave up 0 bases, with 14 bases separating them.